These 9 T cell receptor beta chains originate from one sample sequenced in a study of cytomegalovirus exposure and HLA in healthy donors. PCR amplification relied on 60 Vbeta primers (plus 13 Jbeta primers). Repertoires were generated with immunoSEQ multiplex PCR, while TCRdb's copy carries only in-frame clones and drops some. Of 200,000 to 250,000 clones in the sample, approximately 70% are singletons; the top ten hold around 3%. The sequenced sample consisted of PBMCs. These receptors all stem from a middle-aged man in good health and CMV-seropositive.

The rearrangement joins TRBV19 to TRBJ1-5, with 8 nucleotides matching TRBD1. Trimming took 4 bases from V and 4 from J; bases not matched to a gene: 6. CDR3 length: 15 residues. CDR1 and CDR2 (germline): LNHDA, SQIVND (reference sequence). The CDR3 sequence: CASSTQGGNNQPQHF. The CDR3 region has the DNA TGTGCCAGTAGTACACAGGGGGGTAATAATCAGCCCCAGCATTTT.

The table lists this clone with a few counts. The rearrangement uses TRBV2 and TRBJ2-7; 9 bases line up with TRBD1. Germline lookup yields CDR1 SNHLY and CDR2 FYNNEI. V trimming: 5 bases; J trimming: 6 bases; junction bases outside the gene matches: 5. The CDR3 length is 13 residues. CDR3 DNA sequence: TGTGCCAGCAGTAAGGACAGGGGTCTCGAGCAGTACTTC. It specifies CASSKDRGLEQYF.

This chain connects TRBV5-6 to TRBJ2-1; 11 nucleotides align to TRBD2. The V gene end was trimmed by 3 bases and the J gene end by 8 bases; junction bases not matched to a gene: 10. The germline V gene encodes CDR1 SGHDT and CDR2 YYEEEE. CDR3 size: 16 residues. DNA of the CDR3: TGTGCCAGCAGCTCCGAACTAGCGGGGGCCAAGGATGAGCAGTTCTTC. Translation: CASSSELAGAKDEQFF. Using reference TRBV5-6 and TRBJ2-1 for the parts outside the CDR3, the full variable domain is DAGVTQSPTHLIKTRGQQVTLRCSPKSGHDTVSWYQQALGQGPQFIFQYYEEEERQRGNFPDRFSGHQFPNYSSELNVNALLLGDSALYLCASSSELAGAKDEQFFGPGTRLTVL.

In this sample, this clone turned up a few times. The rearrangement uses TRBV6-4 and TRBJ2-3; 10 nucleotides align to TRBD2. V shed 3 bases and J 2 bases; nucleotides not matched to a gene: 2. CDR1 and CDR2 (germline): MRHNA, SNTAGT. This CDR3 comprises 15 residues. The CDR3 sequence is CASSEGTSDTDTQYF. The CDR3 coding sequence is TGTGCCAGCAGTGAGGGGACTAGCGACACAGATACGCAGTATTTT.

The chain recombines TRBV13 with TRBJ2-5; TRBD2 is a possible D gene (6 bases). The V and J ends lost 4 bases and 0 bases respectively, with 21 bases between them. The CDR3 is 18 amino acids. Per the germline V gene, CDR1 is PRHDT and CDR2 is FYEKMQ (reference sequence). The CDR3 sequence is CASSSGLLTPGDQETQYF. CDR3 nucleotide sequence: TGTGCCAGCAGCTCGGGACTCCTCACACCCGGGGACCAAGAGACCCAGTACTTC.

The chain employs TRBV5-4 and TRBJ2-3; D unresolved. Germline V gene sequence: CDR1 SGHNT, CDR2 YYREEE (reference sequence). This CDR3 contains 16 residues. Trimming took 0 bases from V and 2 from J, leaving 13 bases between them. Written as DNA, the CDR3 is TGTGCCAGCAGCTTGGGGGCAGCCATATCCACAGATACGCAGTATTTT. Translating it yields CASSLGAAISTDTQYF.

Written as DNA, the CDR3 is TGTGCCAGTAGTTCCCCCAGTCTTTTCGGGAACTATGGCTACACCTTC. Translating gives CASSSPSLFGNYGYTF. The V gene is TRBV19, the J gene TRBJ1-2; D gene unclear. The CDR3 is 16 amino acids. Germline values: CDR1 LNHDA, CDR2 SQIVND (reference sequence). The V end lost 5 bases, the J end lost 2 bases, and 18 bases lay between the germline ends. The full variable domain, rest sourced from reference TRBV19 and TRBJ1-2, is DGGITQSPKYLFRKEGQNVTLSCEQNLNHDAMYWYRQDPGQGLRLIYYSQIVNDFQKGDIAEGYSVSREKKESFPLTVTSAQKNPTAFYLCASSSPSLFGNYGYTFGSGTRLTVV.

This clone was recorded a few times. The CDR3 DNA follows: TGTGCCAGCACCTCGGGGACTTTCAGCACAGATACGCAGTATTTT. Its protein is CASTSGTFSTDTQYF. The rearrangement uses TRBV9 and TRBJ2-3; D perhaps matches TRBD2 (6 bases). The germline V gene encodes CDR1 SGDLS and CDR2 YYNGEE. The CDR3 is 15 residues long. Between the trimmed V and J ends, which lost 6 bases and 0 bases, there was a span of 14 bases.

V usage is TRBV7-2 and J usage is TRBJ1-2; 7 bases line up with TRBD1. The CDR3 is made up of 17 amino acids. Per germline, CDR1 SGHTA and CDR2 FQGNSA. With V trimmed by 5 bases and J by 0 bases, 12 bases remained unmatched. CDR3 sequence: CASSRTIGTATNYGYTF. The CDR3 DNA reads as TGTGCCAGCAGCCGGACTATCGGGACAGCCACTAACTATGGCTACACCTTC.